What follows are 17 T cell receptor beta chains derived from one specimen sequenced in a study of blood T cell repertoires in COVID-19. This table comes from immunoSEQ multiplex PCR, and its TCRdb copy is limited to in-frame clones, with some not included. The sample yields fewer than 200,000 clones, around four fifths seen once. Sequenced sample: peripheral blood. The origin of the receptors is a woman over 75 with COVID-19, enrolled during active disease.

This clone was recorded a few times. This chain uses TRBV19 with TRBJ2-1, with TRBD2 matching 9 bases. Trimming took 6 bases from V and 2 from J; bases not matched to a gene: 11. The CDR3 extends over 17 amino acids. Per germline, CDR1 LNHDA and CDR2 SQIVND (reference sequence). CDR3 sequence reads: CASSPGLAGWAYNEQFF. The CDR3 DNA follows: TGTGCCAGTAGCCCCGGGCTAGCGGGATGGGCCTACAATGAGCAGTTCTTC.

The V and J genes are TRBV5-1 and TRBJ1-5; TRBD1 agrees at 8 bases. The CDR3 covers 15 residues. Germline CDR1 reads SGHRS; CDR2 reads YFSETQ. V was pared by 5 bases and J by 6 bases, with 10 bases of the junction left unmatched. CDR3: CASSFSGGNGQPQHF. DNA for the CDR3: TGCGCCAGCAGTTTTTCAGGGGGCAACGGTCAGCCCCAGCATTTT.

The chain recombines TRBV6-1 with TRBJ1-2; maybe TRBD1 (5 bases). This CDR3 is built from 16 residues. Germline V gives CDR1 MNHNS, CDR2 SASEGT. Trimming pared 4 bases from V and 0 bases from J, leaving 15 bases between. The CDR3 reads CASSGFEDTTNYGYTF. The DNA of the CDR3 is TGTGCCAGCAGTGGATTCGAGGACACGACTAACTATGGCTACACCTTC.

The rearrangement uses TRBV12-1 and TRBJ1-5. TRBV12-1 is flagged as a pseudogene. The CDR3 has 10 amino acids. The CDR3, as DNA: TGTGCCAGCAGCCCCGAGCCCCAGCATTTT. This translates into CASSPEPQHF.

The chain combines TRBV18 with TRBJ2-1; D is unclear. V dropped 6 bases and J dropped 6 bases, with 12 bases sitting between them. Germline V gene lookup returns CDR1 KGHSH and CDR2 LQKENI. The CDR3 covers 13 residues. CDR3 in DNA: TGTGCCAGCTCGACGGCAACGGGCAATGAGCAGTTCTTC. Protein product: CASSTATGNEQFF.

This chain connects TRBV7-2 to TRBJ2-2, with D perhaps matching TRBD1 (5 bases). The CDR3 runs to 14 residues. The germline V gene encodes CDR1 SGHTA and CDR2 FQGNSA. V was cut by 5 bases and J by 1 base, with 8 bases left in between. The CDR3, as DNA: TGTGCCAGCAGCGCCGGACAGAACACCGGGGAGCTGTTTTTT. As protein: CASSAGQNTGELFF.

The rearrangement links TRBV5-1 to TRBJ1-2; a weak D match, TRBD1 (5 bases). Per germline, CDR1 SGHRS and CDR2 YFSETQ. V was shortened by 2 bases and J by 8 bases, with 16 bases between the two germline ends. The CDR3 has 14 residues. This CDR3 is CASSLVQGSYGYTF. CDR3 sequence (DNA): TGCGCCAGCAGCTTAGTTCAGGGATCATACGGCTACACCTTC.

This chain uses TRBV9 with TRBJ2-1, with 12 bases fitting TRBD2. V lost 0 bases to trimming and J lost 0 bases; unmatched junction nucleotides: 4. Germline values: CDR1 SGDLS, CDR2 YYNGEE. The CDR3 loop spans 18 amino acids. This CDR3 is CASSVDPSGRVSYNEQFF. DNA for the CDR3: TGTGCCAGCAGCGTAGACCCTAGCGGGAGGGTCTCCTACAATGAGCAGTTCTTC.

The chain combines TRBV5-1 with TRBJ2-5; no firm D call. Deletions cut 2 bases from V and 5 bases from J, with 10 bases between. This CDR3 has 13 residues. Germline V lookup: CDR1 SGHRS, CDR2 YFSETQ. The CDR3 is CASSLFTGETQYF. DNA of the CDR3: TGCGCCAGCAGCTTATTCACGGGTGAGACCCAGTACTTC.

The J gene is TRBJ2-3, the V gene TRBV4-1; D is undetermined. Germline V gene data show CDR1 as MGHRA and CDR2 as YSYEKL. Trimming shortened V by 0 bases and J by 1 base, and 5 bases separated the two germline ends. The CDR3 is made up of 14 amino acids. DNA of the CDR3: TGCGCCAGCAGCCAAGACCTTCGCACAGATACGCAGTATTTT. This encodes CASSQDLRTDTQYF.

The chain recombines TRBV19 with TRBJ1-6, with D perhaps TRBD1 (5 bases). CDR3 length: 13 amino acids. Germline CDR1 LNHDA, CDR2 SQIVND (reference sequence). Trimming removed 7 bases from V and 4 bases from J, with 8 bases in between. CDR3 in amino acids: CASIRQYNSPLHF. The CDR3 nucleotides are TGTGCCAGTATTAGACAGTATAATTCACCCCTCCACTTT.

Here the CDR3 DNA reads TGTGCCAGCAGACCTACAGGGGGCGGGCAGCCCCAGCATTTT. Amino acid sequence: CASRPTGGGQPQHF. The chain is built from TRBV6-5 and TRBJ1-5; 9 nucleotides line up with TRBD1. Looked up from germline, CDR1 is MNHEY and CDR2 is SVGAGI. Trimming took 6 bases from V and 7 from J; bases not matched to a gene: 7. The CDR3 sequence is 14 residues long.

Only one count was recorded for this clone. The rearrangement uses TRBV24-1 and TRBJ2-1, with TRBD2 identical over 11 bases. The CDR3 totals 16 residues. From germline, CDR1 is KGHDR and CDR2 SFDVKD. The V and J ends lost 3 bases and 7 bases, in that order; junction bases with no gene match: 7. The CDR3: CATSDLVAGGGNEQFF. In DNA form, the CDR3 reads TGTGCCACCAGTGATCTAGTAGCGGGAGGGGGGAATGAGCAGTTCTTC.

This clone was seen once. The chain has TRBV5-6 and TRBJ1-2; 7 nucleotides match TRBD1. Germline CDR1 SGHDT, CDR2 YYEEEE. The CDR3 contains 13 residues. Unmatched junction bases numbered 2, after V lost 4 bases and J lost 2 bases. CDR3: CASSRDSNYGYTF. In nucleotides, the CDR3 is TGTGCCAGCAGCCGGGACAGCAACTATGGCTACACCTTC.

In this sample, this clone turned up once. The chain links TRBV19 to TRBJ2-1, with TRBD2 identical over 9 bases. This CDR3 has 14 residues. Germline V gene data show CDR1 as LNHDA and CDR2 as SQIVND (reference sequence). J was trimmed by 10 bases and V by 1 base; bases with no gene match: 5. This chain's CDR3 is CASSIGAGGREQFF. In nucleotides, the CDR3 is TGTGCCAGTAGTATAGGGGCGGGGGGGCGAGAGCAGTTCTTC. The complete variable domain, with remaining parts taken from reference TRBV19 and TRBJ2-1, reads DGGITQSPKYLFRKEGQNVTLSCEQNLNHDAMYWYRQDPGQGLRLIYYSQIVNDFQKGDIAEGYSVSREKKESFPLTVTSAQKNPTAFYLCASSIGAGGREQFFGPGTRLTVL.

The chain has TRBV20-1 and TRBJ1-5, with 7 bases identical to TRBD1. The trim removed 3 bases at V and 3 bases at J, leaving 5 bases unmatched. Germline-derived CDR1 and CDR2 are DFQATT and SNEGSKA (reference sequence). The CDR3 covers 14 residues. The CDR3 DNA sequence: TGCAGTGCTAGTGGGGACAGACACAATCAGCCCCAGCATTTT. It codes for CSASGDRHNQPQHF.

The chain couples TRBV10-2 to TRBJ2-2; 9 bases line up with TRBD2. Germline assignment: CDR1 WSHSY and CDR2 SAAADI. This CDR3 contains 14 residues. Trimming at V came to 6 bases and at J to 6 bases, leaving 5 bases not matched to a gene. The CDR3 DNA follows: TGCGCCAGCAGGGTAGCGGGGGCCCCCGGGGAGCTGTTTTTT. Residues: CASRVAGAPGELFF.